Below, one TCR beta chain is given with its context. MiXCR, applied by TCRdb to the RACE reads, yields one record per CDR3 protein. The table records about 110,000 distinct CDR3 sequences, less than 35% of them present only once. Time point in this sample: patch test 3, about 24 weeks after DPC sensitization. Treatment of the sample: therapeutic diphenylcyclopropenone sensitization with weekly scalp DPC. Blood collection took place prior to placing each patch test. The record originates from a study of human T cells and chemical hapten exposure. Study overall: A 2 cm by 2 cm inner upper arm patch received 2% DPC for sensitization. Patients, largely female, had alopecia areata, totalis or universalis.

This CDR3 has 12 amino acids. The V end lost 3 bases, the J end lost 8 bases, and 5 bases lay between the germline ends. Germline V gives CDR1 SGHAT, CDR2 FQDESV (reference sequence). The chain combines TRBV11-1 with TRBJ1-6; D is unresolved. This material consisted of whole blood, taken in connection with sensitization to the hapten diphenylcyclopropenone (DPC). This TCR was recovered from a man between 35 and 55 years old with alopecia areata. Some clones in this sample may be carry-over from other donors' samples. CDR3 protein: CASSFNDSPLHF. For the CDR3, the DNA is TGTGCCAGCAGCTTTAACGATTCACCCCTCCACTTT.